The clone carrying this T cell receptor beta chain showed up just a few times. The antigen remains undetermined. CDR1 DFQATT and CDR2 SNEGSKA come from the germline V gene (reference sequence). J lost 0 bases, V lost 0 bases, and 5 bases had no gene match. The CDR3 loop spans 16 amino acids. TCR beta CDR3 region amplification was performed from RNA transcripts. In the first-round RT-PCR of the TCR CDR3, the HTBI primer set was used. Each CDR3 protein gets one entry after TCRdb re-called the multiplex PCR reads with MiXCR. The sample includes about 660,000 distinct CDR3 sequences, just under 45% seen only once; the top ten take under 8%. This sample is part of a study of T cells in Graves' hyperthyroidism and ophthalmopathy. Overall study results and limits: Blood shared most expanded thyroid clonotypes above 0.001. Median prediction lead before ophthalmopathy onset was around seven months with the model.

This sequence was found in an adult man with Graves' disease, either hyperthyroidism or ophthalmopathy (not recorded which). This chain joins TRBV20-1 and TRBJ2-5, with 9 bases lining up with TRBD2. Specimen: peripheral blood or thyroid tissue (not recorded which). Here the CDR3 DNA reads TGCAGTGCTAGAGATCTGGCTAGCGGGGACCAAGAGACCCAGTACTTC. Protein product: CSARDLASGDQETQYF.